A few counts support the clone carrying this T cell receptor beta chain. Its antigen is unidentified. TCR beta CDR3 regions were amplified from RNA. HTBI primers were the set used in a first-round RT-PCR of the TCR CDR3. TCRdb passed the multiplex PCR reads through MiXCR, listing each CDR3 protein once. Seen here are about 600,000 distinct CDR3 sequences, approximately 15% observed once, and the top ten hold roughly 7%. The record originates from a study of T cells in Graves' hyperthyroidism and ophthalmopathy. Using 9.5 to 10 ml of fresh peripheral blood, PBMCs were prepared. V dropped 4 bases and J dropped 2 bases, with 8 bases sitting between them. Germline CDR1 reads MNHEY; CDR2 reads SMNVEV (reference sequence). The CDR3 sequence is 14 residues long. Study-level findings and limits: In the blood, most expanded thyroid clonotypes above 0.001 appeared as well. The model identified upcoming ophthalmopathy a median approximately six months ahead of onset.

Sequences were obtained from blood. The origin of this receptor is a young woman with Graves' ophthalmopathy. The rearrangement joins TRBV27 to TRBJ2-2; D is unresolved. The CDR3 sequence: CASSSVRNTGELFF. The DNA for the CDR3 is TGTGCCAGCAGTTCGGTCCGAAACACCGGGGAGCTGTTTTTT.